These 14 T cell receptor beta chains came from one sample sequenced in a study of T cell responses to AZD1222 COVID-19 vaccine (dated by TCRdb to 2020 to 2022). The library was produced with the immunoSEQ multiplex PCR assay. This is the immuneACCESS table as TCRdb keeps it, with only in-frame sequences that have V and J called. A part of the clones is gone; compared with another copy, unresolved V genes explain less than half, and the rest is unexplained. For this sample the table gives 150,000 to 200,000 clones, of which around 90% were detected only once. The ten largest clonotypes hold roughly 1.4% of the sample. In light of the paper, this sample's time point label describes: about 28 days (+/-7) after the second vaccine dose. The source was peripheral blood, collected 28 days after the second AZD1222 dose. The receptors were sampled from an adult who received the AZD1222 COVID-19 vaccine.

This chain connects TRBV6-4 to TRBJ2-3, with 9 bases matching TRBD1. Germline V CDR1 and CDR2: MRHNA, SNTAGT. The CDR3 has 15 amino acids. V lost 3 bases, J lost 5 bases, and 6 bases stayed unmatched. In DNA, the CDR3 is TGTGCCAGCAGTGAAGTGACAGGGGGGGGAGATACGCAGTATTTT. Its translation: CASSEVTGGGDTQYF.

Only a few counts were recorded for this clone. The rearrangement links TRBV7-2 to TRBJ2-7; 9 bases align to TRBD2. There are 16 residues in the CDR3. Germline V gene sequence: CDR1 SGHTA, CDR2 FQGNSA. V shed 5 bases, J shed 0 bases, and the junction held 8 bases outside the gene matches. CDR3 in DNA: TGTGCCAGCAGCCCTTATGCGGGAGGGATCTCCTACGAGCAGTACTTC. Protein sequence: CASSPYAGGISYEQYF. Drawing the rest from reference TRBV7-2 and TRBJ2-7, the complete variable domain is GAGVSQSPSNKVTEKGKDVELRCDPISGHTALYWYRQSLGQGLEFLIYFQGNSAPDKSGLPSDRFSAERTGGSVSTLTIQRTQQEDSAVYLCASSPYAGGISYEQYFGPGTRLTVT.

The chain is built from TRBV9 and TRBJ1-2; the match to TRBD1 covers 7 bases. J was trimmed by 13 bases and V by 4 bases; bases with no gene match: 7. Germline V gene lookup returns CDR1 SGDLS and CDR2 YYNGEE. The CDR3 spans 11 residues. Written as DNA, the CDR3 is TGTGCCAGCAGCAGAGAGGGGGCGTTCACCTTC. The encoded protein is CASSREGAFTF.

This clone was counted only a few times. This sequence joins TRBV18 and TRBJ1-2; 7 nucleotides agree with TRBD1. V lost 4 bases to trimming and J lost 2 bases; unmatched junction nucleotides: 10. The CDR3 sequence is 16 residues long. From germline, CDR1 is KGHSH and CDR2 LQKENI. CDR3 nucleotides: TGTGCCAGCTCACGCCAATCGACAGGGCAGAACTATGGCTACACCTTC. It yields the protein CASSRQSTGQNYGYTF.

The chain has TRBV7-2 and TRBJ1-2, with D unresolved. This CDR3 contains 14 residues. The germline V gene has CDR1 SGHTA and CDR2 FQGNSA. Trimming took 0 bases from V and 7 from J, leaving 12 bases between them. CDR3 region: CASSLAGGRAGYTF. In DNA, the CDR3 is TGTGCCAGCAGCTTAGCAGGAGGGAGGGCTGGCTACACCTTC.

The CDR3 region is CAISEQQGPTDTQYF. The CDR3 DNA reads TGTGCCATCAGTGAGCAACAGGGGCCCACAGATACGCAGTATTTT. This chain links TRBV10-3 with TRBJ2-3; 7 bases fit TRBD1. Germline CDR1 and CDR2: ENHRY and SYGVKD. J lost 2 bases, V lost 2 bases, and 4 bases had no gene match. The CDR3 extends over 15 amino acids.

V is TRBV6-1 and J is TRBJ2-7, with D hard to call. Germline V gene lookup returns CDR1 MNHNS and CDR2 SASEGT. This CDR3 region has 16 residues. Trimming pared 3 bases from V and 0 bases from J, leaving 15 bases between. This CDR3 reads CASSDFPALSSYEQYF. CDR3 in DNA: TGTGCCAGCAGTGACTTCCCGGCATTAAGCTCCTACGAGCAGTACTTC.

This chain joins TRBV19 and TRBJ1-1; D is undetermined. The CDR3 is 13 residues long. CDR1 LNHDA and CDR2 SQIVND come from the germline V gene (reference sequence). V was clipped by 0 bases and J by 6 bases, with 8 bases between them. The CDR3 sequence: CASSIDGRAEAFF. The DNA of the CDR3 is TGTGCCAGTAGTATAGATGGGAGGGCTGAAGCTTTCTTT.

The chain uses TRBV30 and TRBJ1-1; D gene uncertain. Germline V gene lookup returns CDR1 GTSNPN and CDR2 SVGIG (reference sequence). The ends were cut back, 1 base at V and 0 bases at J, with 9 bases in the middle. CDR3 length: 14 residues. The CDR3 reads CAWSAGIMNTEAFF. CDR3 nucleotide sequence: TGTGCCTGGAGTGCCGGGATTATGAACACTGAAGCTTTCTTT.

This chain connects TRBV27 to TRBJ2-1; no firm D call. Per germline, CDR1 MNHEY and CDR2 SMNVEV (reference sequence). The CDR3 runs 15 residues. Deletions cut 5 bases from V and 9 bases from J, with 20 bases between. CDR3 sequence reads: CASSTRPDVFGEQFF. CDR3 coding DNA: TGTGCCAGCAGTACCCGTCCGGACGTATTTGGTGAGCAGTTCTTC.

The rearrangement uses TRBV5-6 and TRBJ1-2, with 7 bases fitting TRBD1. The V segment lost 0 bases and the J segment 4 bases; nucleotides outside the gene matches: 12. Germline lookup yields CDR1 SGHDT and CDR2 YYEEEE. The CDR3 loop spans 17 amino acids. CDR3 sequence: CASSLGSGQASTYGYTF. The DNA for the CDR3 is TGTGCCAGCAGCTTGGGATCAGGACAGGCCAGCACCTATGGCTACACCTTC.

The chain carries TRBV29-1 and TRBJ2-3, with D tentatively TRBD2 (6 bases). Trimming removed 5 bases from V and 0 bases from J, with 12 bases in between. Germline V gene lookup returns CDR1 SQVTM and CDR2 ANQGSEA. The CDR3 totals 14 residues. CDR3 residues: CSVISGGSTDTQYF. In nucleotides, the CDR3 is TGCAGCGTTATTAGCGGAGGTAGCACAGATACGCAGTATTTT.

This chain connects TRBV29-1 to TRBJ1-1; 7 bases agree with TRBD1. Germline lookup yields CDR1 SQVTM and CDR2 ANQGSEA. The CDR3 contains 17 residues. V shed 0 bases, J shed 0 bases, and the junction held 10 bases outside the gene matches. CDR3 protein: CSVEELQGDHLNTEAFF. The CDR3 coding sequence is TGCAGCGTTGAAGAGTTGCAGGGGGACCACCTGAACACTGAAGCTTTCTTT. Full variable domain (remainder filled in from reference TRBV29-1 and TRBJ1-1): SAVISQKPSRDICQRGTSLTIQCQVDSQVTMMFWYRQQPGQSLTLIATANQGSEATYESGFVIDKFPISRPNLTFSTLTVSNMSPEDSSIYLCSVEELQGDHLNTEAFFGQGTRLTVV.

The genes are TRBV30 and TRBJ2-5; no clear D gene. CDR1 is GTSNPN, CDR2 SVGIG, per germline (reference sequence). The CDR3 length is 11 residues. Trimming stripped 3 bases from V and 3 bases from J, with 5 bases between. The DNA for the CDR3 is TGTGCCTGGAGAGCAGAAGAGACCCAGTACTTC. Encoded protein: CAWRAEETQYF.